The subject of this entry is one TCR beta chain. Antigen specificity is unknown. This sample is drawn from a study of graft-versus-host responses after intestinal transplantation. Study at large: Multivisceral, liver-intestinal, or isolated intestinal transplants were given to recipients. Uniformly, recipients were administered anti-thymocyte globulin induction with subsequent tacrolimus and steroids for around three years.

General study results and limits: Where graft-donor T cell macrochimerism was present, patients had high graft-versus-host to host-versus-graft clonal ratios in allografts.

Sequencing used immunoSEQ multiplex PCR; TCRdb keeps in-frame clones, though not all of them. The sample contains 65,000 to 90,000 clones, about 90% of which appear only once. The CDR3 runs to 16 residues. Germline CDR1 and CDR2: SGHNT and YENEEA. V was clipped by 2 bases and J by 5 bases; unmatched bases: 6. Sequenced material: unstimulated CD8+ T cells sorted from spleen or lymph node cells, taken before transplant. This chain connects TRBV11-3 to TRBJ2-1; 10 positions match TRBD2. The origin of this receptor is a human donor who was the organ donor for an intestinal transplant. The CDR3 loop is CASSLNVAGGDNEQFF. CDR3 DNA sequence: TGTGCCAGCAGCTTAAATGTAGCGGGGGGCGACAATGAGCAGTTCTTC.